Shown below are 20 T cell receptor beta chains from a single sample sequenced in a study of cytomegalovirus exposure and HLA in healthy donors (dated 2017 in TCRdb). The method behind the library was the immunoSEQ multiplex PCR assay. For the multiplex PCR, a mixture combining 60 forward primers for TCR Vbeta segments and 13 reverse primers for TCR Jbeta segments was used. Imported from immuneACCESS, the table was reduced by TCRdb to in-frame sequences with V and J called. These copies leave out some clones; in studies compared against another copy, an unresolved V gene accounts for under half, and the cause of the remainder is not known. The sample contains about 170,000 clones, around 68% of them found a single time. The ten top clones hold 2.5% to 3% of the sample. The sequencing sample was made of PBMCs. Receptors originate from a man aged 40-50 years in good health and CMV-seronegative.

This chain joins TRBV10-3 and TRBJ2-7; 11 nucleotides align to TRBD1. Trimming took 5 bases from V and 5 from J; bases not matched to a gene: 11. Germline loops: CDR1 ENHRY, CDR2 SYGVKD. The CDR3 length is 16 residues. The CDR3 sequence: CAISIGGQGALNEQYF. CDR3 nucleotides: TGTGCCATCAGTATTGGCGGACAGGGGGCGCTGAACGAGCAGTACTTC.

This chain uses TRBV14 with TRBJ2-3, with D possibly being TRBD2 (6 bases). This CDR3 comprises 14 residues. Deletions cut 3 bases from V and 10 bases from J, with 17 bases between. Germline V CDR1 and CDR2: SGHDN, FVKESK. CDR3 residues: CASSQGTFLSAQYF. CDR3 coding DNA: TGTGCCAGCAGCCAGGGGACTTTCTTGTCAGCGCAGTATTTT.

This chain connects TRBV6-1 to TRBJ1-5; 7 positions match TRBD1. The CDR3 loop spans 13 amino acids. Trimming took 7 bases from V and 6 from J; bases not matched to a gene: 6. CDR1 is MNHNS and CDR2 is SASEGT in the germline V gene. The CDR3 sequence: CASTDRKGQPQHF. The CDR3, as DNA: TGTGCCAGCACGGACAGGAAGGGTCAGCCCCAGCATTTT.

The rearrangement links TRBV11-2 to TRBJ1-1; no clear D gene. The CDR3 consists of 13 residues. V lost 4 bases to trimming and J lost 1 base, with 7 bases between them. CDR1 and CDR2 (germline): SGHAT, FQNNGV. CDR3 coding DNA: TGTGCCAGCAGCTCGCGGGGGAACACTGAAGCTTTCTTT. Its protein product is CASSSRGNTEAFF. Using reference TRBV11-2 and TRBJ1-1 for the parts outside the CDR3, the full variable domain is EAGVAQSPRYKIIEKRQSVAFWCNPISGHATLYWYQQILGQGPKLLIQFQNNGVVDDSQLPKDRFSAERLKGVDSTLKIQPAKLEDSAVYLCASSSRGNTEAFFGQGTRLTVV.

Points on this clone: A junction end diverges from the germline sequence, so it may reflect a read error. The V gene is TRBV7-9, the J gene TRBJ2-4; TRBD2 matches at 7 bases. Germline V gene sequence: CDR1 SEHNR, CDR2 FQNEAQ (reference sequence). This CDR3 comprises 16 residues. CDR3 nucleotide sequence: TGTTCCAGCAGTAAGAGACTAGCTTCGAGTCAAGACATTCAGTACTTC. It specifies CSSSKRLASSQDIQYF.

The chain is built from TRBV9 and TRBJ2-3; 9 bases align to TRBD2. CDR1 SGDLS and CDR2 YYNGEE come from the germline V gene. Trimming at V came to 0 bases and at J to 0 bases, leaving 17 bases not matched to a gene. The CDR3 is 21 amino acids. CDR3 protein: CASSVGGTSILLRYSTDTQYF. The DNA for the CDR3 is TGTGCCAGCAGCGTAGGAGGGACTAGCATCTTATTGCGCTATAGCACAGATACGCAGTATTTT.

About this clone: Additional DNA sequences in this sample encode the identical CDR3. The V and J genes are TRBV29-1 and TRBJ1-2; TRBD1 might be the D (5 bases). The CDR3 is 13 amino acids. CDR1 is SQVTM, CDR2 ANQGSEA, per germline. Between the trimmed V and J ends, which lost 3 bases and 4 bases, there was a span of 12 bases. CDR3 sequence: CSVEGGGGYGYTF. The CDR3 nucleotides are TGCAGCGTTGAGGGCGGCGGGGGCTATGGCTACACCTTC.

The chain couples TRBV7-7 to TRBJ2-1; TRBD1 matches 8 bases. Trimming removed 1 base from V and 7 bases from J; junction bases left unmatched: 6. The CDR3 is 15 residues long. CDR1 and CDR2 (germline): SSHAT, FNYEAQ (reference sequence). DNA for the CDR3: TGTGCCAGCAGCTTAGAGCGGCAGGGGGCAAATGAGCAGTTCTTC. Translation gives CASSLERQGANEQFF.

On this clone itself: The junction departs from germline at one end; a sequencing error may be responsible. The chain is built from TRBV28 and TRBJ1-4, with a possible D match to TRBD1 (6 bases). Looked up from germline, CDR1 is MDHEN and CDR2 is SYDVKM. The CDR3 has 13 residues. The CDR3, as DNA: TGTGCCAGTAGTTTCTTGGGGGCCAGGGCACTGTTTTTT. Protein sequence: CASSFLGARALFF.

The rearrangement joins TRBV19 to TRBJ2-7, with D tentatively TRBD1 (5 bases). This CDR3 contains 14 residues. From germline, CDR1 is LNHDA and CDR2 SQIVND (reference sequence). Trimming shortened V by 3 bases and J by 3 bases, and 12 bases separated the two germline ends. The CDR3 region has the DNA TGTGCCAGTAGTATCCGTAAAGACAGCTACGAGCAGTACTTC. As protein: CASSIRKDSYEQYF.

This clone was detected a few times. V and J are TRBV28 and TRBJ2-5, with D tentatively TRBD2 (6 bases). This CDR3 comprises 15 residues. Trimming removed 6 bases at V and 0 bases at J, with 14 bases between. Looked up from germline, CDR1 is MDHEN and CDR2 is SYDVKM. The CDR3 sequence is CASSFGGDYQETQYF. In DNA form, the CDR3 reads TGTGCCAGCAGCTTCGGAGGGGATTACCAAGAGACCCAGTACTTC.

The V and J genes are TRBV28 and TRBJ2-7; the match to TRBD2 covers 14 bases. Germline V gene sequence: CDR1 MDHEN, CDR2 SYDVKM. Unmatched junction bases numbered 9, after V lost 7 bases and J lost 7 bases. The CDR3 spans 15 residues. CDR3 in amino acids: CASNSPGLAGVEQYF. For the CDR3, the DNA is TGTGCCAGCAATAGTCCGGGACTAGCGGGAGTAGAGCAGTACTTC.

The gene calls are TRBV2 and TRBJ2-1; 9 bases agree with TRBD2. CDR3 length equals 11 residues. Germline CDR1 reads SNHLY; CDR2 reads FYNNEI. V was pared by 7 bases and J by 9 bases, with 1 base of the junction left unmatched. CDR3 in DNA: TGTGCCAGCAAACTAGCGGGTGAGCAGTTCTTC. Amino acid sequence: CASKLAGEQFF.

This clone was counted a few times. The chain combines TRBV30 with TRBJ2-7; the D gene is possibly TRBD1 (5 bases). The CDR3 has 13 residues. CDR1 GTSNPN and CDR2 SVGIG come from the germline V gene (reference sequence). V lost 4 bases to trimming and J lost 2 bases, with 12 bases between them. CDR3 region: CAWKPDKTYEQYF. CDR3 sequence (DNA): TGTGCCTGGAAACCGGACAAAACCTACGAGCAGTACTTC.

This clone has only a few counts. The gene calls are TRBV4-2 and TRBJ2-3; tentative D call: TRBD1 (6 bases). Germline V gene sequence: CDR1 LGHNA, CDR2 YNFKEQ. V lost 3 bases to trimming and J lost 2 bases, with 12 bases between them. The CDR3 runs to 15 residues. CDR3 residues: CASSQRRTVTDTQYF. DNA for the CDR3: TGTGCCAGCAGCCAGAGGCGGACAGTCACAGATACGCAGTATTTT.

Details on this clone: In the same sample, other DNA sequences code for this CDR3. V usage is TRBV11-1 and J usage is TRBJ2-7; D unresolved. The germline V gene encodes CDR1 SGHAT and CDR2 FQDESV (reference sequence). This CDR3 has 13 residues. V lost 5 bases, J lost 6 bases, and 14 bases lay in between. The CDR3 sequence is CASSRSSSSEQYF. The CDR3 DNA follows: TGTGCCAGCAGCAGGAGTTCCTCGAGCGAGCAGTACTTC. The full variable domain, in which reference TRBV11-1 and TRBJ2-7 provide the parts outside the CDR3, is EAEVAQSPRYKITEKSQAVAFWCDPISGHATLYWYRQILGQGPELLVQFQDESVVDDSQLPKDRFSAERLKGVDSTLKIQPAELGDSAMYLCASSRSSSSEQYFGPGTRLTVT.

This clone was detected a few times. Other DNA sequences in this specimen translate into the identical CDR3. The J gene is TRBJ2-7, the V gene TRBV5-4, with 13 bases aligning to TRBD2. Trimming at V came to 1 base and at J to 5 bases, leaving 6 bases not matched to a gene. CDR1 is SGHNT and CDR2 is YYREEE in the germline V gene (reference sequence). The CDR3 is made up of 16 amino acids. CDR3 sequence reads: CASSLLGLAGKNEQYF. The DNA of the CDR3 is TGTGCCAGCAGCTTGCTGGGACTAGCGGGAAAAAACGAGCAGTACTTC.

The gene calls are TRBV2 and TRBJ1-2; perhaps TRBD1 as D (5 bases). V lost 3 bases and J lost 5, with 13 bases in between. The CDR3 length is 14 residues. Germline CDR1 is SNHLY and CDR2 is FYNNEI. CDR3 residues: CASSDQGDFYGYTF. The CDR3 DNA follows: TGTGCCAGCAGTGATCAAGGGGATTTTTATGGCTACACCTTC.

The chain couples TRBV5-1 to TRBJ1-4; D is possibly TRBD1 (6 bases). V was shortened by 0 bases and J by 14 bases, with 14 bases between the two germline ends. Germline CDR1 SGHRS, CDR2 YFSETQ. This CDR3 spans 13 amino acids. The CDR3 DNA follows: TGCGCCAGCAGCTTGGAATCATATCAGGGGCTGTTTTTT. Its translation: CASSLESYQGLFF.

V gene TRBV7-9 combines with J gene TRBJ2-7; D may be TRBD2 (5 bases). V lost 3 bases and J lost 7, with 16 bases in between. This CDR3 comprises 14 residues. Germline CDR1 SEHNR, CDR2 FQNEAQ (reference sequence). The CDR3 coding sequence is TGTGCCAGCAGCTTCACGGCGGGTGGGTGGGAGCAGTACTTC. Amino acids: CASSFTAGGWEQYF.